The 32 T cell receptor beta chains listed next were all sequenced from one sample in a study of T cells in Graves' hyperthyroidism and ophthalmopathy. Amplified regions were TCR beta CDR3 sequences from RNA transcripts. HTBI primers were used for first-round RT-PCR of the TCR CDR3. TCRdb re-analysed the multiplex PCR reads in MiXCR, keeping a single row per CDR3 protein. The sample includes about 420,000 distinct CDR3 sequences, approximately 14% seen only once; the top ten take 5.3%. The specimen sequenced was blood. These receptors were taken from a woman younger than 30 with Graves' hyperthyroidism.

This clonotype was counted only a few times. The CDR3 here is CASSTVITGELFF. Written as DNA, the CDR3 is TGTGCCAGCAGTACCGTTATAACCGGGGAGCTGTTTTTT. V usage is TRBV6-1 and J usage is TRBJ2-2, with unresolved D. CDR1 MNHNS and CDR2 SASEGT come from the germline V gene. The V end was cut by 5 bases, the J end by 5 bases, with 9 bases between. This CDR3 is 13 amino acids long.

In its sample, this clonotype was seen a few times. The chain employs TRBV7-9 and TRBJ1-1, with 7 nucleotides matching TRBD1. Germline V gene lookup returns CDR1 SEHNR and CDR2 FQNEAQ (reference sequence). The ends lost 5 bases at V and 3 bases at J; junction bases unmatched: 9. The CDR3 spans 15 residues. The CDR3 DNA reads TGTGCCAGCAGCCCACCACGACAGGGACACACTGAAGCTTTCTTT. Its protein product is CASSPPRQGHTEAFF.

This clonotype was seen repeatedly, ten times or more. V usage is TRBV20-1 and J usage is TRBJ2-5, with 12 positions matching TRBD2. V was pared by 5 bases and J by 6 bases, with 13 bases of the junction left unmatched. Germline assignment: CDR1 DFQATT and CDR2 SNEGSKA (reference sequence). CDR3 length equals 16 residues. The CDR3, as DNA: TGCAGTGCTGCCCAACAGACTAGCGGGAGATCCCAGACCCAGTACTTC. This codes for CSAAQQTSGRSQTQYF.

This clonotype was picked up many times. V is TRBV10-1 and J is TRBJ2-7, with 9 bases fitting TRBD1. Looked up from germline, CDR1 is WNHNN and CDR2 is SYGVQD (reference sequence). The CDR3 is 15 amino acids. J gave up 5 bases and V 3 bases, and 8 bases lay outside the gene matches. CDR3 in amino acids: CASSDSGQGWHEQYF. The CDR3 DNA sequence: TGCGCCAGCAGTGACAGCGGACAGGGGTGGCACGAGCAGTACTTC.

The V call is TRBV5-4, the J call TRBJ1-6, with 8 bases aligning to TRBD1. From germline, CDR1 is SGHNT and CDR2 YYREEE (reference sequence). V lost 4 bases and J lost 6; bases outside the gene matches: 6. The CDR3 is 15 residues long. CDR3 region: CASSIQGVSNSPLHF. The CDR3, as DNA: TGTGCCAGCAGCATACAGGGGGTTAGTAATTCACCCCTCCACTTT.

This clonotype occurred many times. The chain has TRBV5-1 and TRBJ2-1; 13 bases map to TRBD2. Per germline, CDR1 SGHRS and CDR2 YFSETQ. V shed 0 bases and J 7 bases; nucleotides not matched to a gene: 4. The CDR3 length is 16 residues. CDR3: CASSLGLAGGRNEQFF. The CDR3 region has the DNA TGCGCCAGCAGCTTGGGACTAGCGGGAGGACGTAATGAGCAGTTCTTC.

This clonotype was recorded at least ten times. The rearrangement joins TRBV6-6 to TRBJ1-2; no definite D call. V lost 2 bases and J 4 bases, leaving 14 bases between the germline ends. Germline V lookup: CDR1 MNHNY, CDR2 SVGAGI (reference sequence). The CDR3 has 15 residues. The CDR3 is CASSYLWERTYGYTF. CDR3 nucleotide sequence: TGTGCCAGCAGTTACCTCTGGGAGAGAACCTATGGCTACACCTTC.

The table lists this clonotype with a few counts. The CDR3 sequence is CAWSPSWGGGYTF. The CDR3 DNA reads as TGTGCCTGGAGCCCAAGCTGGGGAGGTGGCTACACCTTC. The rearrangement uses TRBV30 and TRBJ1-2; D gene unclear. In germline, CDR1 is GTSNPN, CDR2 SVGIG (reference sequence). The CDR3 has 13 amino acids. Trimming shortened V by 3 bases and J by 7 bases, and 15 bases separated the two germline ends.

This clonotype has just a few counts. The chain employs TRBV6-1 and TRBJ2-7; TRBD2 matches 13 bases. Trimming took 8 bases from V and 5 from J; bases not matched to a gene: 9. The CDR3 length is 15 residues. Looked up from germline, CDR1 is MNHNS and CDR2 is SASEGT. Here the CDR3 DNA reads TGTGCCAGCGGCCTACTAGCGGGAGGGAACAACGAGCAGTACTTC. It is translated as CASGLLAGGNNEQYF.

V is TRBV4-3 and J is TRBJ2-2; D might be TRBD2 (6 bases). This CDR3 spans 15 amino acids. The V end lost 5 bases, the J end lost 1 base, and 11 bases lay between the germline ends. Germline values: CDR1 LGHNA, CDR2 YSLEER. The CDR3 spells CASSNRLENTGELFF. The CDR3 nucleotides are TGCGCCAGCAGCAACAGACTAGAGAACACCGGGGAGCTGTTTTTT.

At least ten counts were recorded for this clonotype. J is TRBJ2-7 and V is TRBV6-1, with 9 bases identical to TRBD1. CDR1 and CDR2 from the germline V gene are MNHNS and SASEGT. J gave up 4 bases and V 3 bases, and 7 bases lay outside the gene matches. The CDR3 consists of 15 residues. The CDR3 bases are TGTGCCAGCAGTGACCGGGACAGGGTTGGATACGAGCAGTACTTC. Residues: CASSDRDRVGYEQYF.

This clonotype was seen more than once but under ten times. The J gene is TRBJ2-2, the V gene TRBV29-1; 12 bases line up with TRBD1. Per germline, CDR1 SQVTM and CDR2 ANQGSEA. V shed 0 bases and J 5 bases; nucleotides not matched to a gene: 4. The CDR3 loop spans 16 amino acids. The CDR3 sequence is CSVEDQGQGATGELFF. The DNA for the CDR3 is TGCAGCGTTGAAGATCAGGGACAGGGGGCTACCGGGGAGCTGTTTTTT.

Note on this clonotype: Given a much more abundant clone one base away, this may be a read error. This chain connects TRBV27 to TRBJ2-3; 9 bases are shared with TRBD1. Germline CDR1 reads MNHEY; CDR2 reads SMNVEV (reference sequence). The CDR3 runs 17 residues. Unmatched junction bases numbered 8, after V lost 3 bases and J lost 1 base. CDR3 in amino acids: CASSLRTGVRGTDTQYF. The CDR3 DNA is TGTGCCAGCAGTTTGAGGACAGGGGTCCGGGGCACAGATACGCAGTATTTT.

V usage is TRBV10-3 and J usage is TRBJ1-1; 9 bases match TRBD1. CDR1 is ENHRY, CDR2 SYGVKD, per germline. The trim removed 6 bases at V and 0 bases at J, leaving 5 bases unmatched. This CDR3 spans 15 amino acids. In DNA, the CDR3 is TGTGCCATCAGGGGACAGGGTCAATTGAACACTGAAGCTTTCTTT. Amino acid sequence: CAIRGQGQLNTEAFF.

This clonotype has ten or more counts. The rearrangement links TRBV2 to TRBJ1-5, with D hard to call. The CDR3 loop spans 13 amino acids. Germline CDR1 is SNHLY and CDR2 is FYNNEI. Trimming took 3 bases from V and 6 from J, leaving 9 bases between them. CDR3 amino acids: CASSDSWAQPQHF. The CDR3 DNA reads TGTGCCAGCAGTGATTCGTGGGCTCAGCCCCAGCATTTT.

The chain uses TRBV10-3 and TRBJ2-5; D may correspond to TRBD1 or TRBD2 (6 bases each). From germline, CDR1 is ENHRY and CDR2 SYGVKD. The CDR3 is 13 residues long. V lost 8 bases and J 5 bases, leaving 15 bases between the germline ends. The CDR3 loop is CAILTGRRETQYF. The CDR3 nucleotides are TGTGCCATCCTAACAGGGAGGCGCGAGACCCAGTACTTC.

This clonotype was counted between two and nine times. CDR3 residues: CASSGRLGRLHQKKLFF. Written as DNA, the CDR3 is TGTGCCAGCAGTGGCCGTCTCGGACGGTTACATCAGAAAAAACTGTTTTTT. This chain joins TRBV25-1 and TRBJ1-4; D unclear. Trimming took off 4 bases at V and 9 bases at J, with 24 bases between the two ends. The CDR3 runs 17 residues. Germline CDR1 reads MGHDK; CDR2 reads SYGVNS.

A remark on this clonotype: One base away lies a much larger clone, so this may be a sequencing read error. The V and J genes are TRBV20-1 and TRBJ2-1; tentative D call: TRBD2 (7 bases). V shed 5 bases and J shed 9 bases, with 23 bases lying between them. Germline values: CDR1 DFQATT, CDR2 SNEGSKA (reference sequence). The CDR3 runs 15 residues. This chain's CDR3 is CSASGRGERWSEQFF. In DNA, the CDR3 is TGCAGTGCTTCAGGGAGGGGGGAGAGGTGGAGTGAGCAGTTCTTC.

The chain is built from TRBV6-7 and TRBJ1-2, with a weak D call TRBD1 (6 bases). TRBV6-7 is an ORF; its function is uncertain. CDR3 length: 14 amino acids. V lost 5 bases and J 5 bases, leaving 15 bases between the germline ends. The CDR3 DNA sequence: TGTGCCAGCAGTGAAGCCGGGACACAATATGGCTACACCTTC. This codes for CASSEAGTQYGYTF.

This clonotype was seen at least ten times. The chain combines TRBV7-8 with TRBJ1-4, with a weak D call TRBD1 (5 bases). V was clipped by 1 base and J by 6 bases, with 12 bases between them. Looked up from germline, CDR1 is SGHVS and CDR2 is FQNEAQ. The CDR3 spans 15 residues. Here the CDR3 reads CASSLDRGADEKLFF. Here the CDR3 DNA reads TGTGCCAGCAGCTTAGATAGGGGCGCGGATGAAAAACTGTTTTTT.

This clonotype was observed many times. The CDR3 spells CASSTWSESTDTQYF. In nucleotides, the CDR3 is TGTGCCAGCAGTACCTGGTCAGAGTCCACAGATACGCAGTATTTT. V is TRBV25-1 and J is TRBJ2-3; D gene ambiguous. The germline V gene encodes CDR1 MGHDK and CDR2 SYGVNS. The CDR3 has 15 amino acids. V lost 5 bases to trimming and J lost 2 bases, with 14 bases between them.

This chain joins TRBV4-1 and TRBJ1-5; D uncertain. Germline V gene sequence: CDR1 MGHRA, CDR2 YSYEKL. V gave up 1 base and J gave up 0 bases, with 7 bases separating them. The CDR3 covers 15 residues. CDR3 in DNA: TGCGCCAGCAGCCAAGGGGGTTTTAGCAATCAGCCCCAGCATTTT. Its translation is CASSQGGFSNQPQHF.

This clonotype was counted ten times or more. The genes are TRBV6-1 and TRBJ2-2, with 7 bases matching TRBD2. The CDR3 length is 15 residues. Germline assignment: CDR1 MNHNS and CDR2 SASEGT. Trimming removed 5 bases from V and 6 bases from J; junction bases left unmatched: 9. The CDR3: CASSRTRGNAGELFF. Here the CDR3 DNA reads TGTGCCAGCAGTCGGACTAGGGGAAATGCCGGGGAGCTGTTTTTT.

This clonotype appeared many times. This rearrangement joins TRBV7-9 to TRBJ1-4; weak D call: TRBD1 (6 bases). V lost 1 base to trimming and J lost 5 bases, with 8 bases between them. CDR3 length: 14 residues. Germline V gives CDR1 SEHNR, CDR2 FQNEAQ (reference sequence). In DNA, the CDR3 is TGTGCCAGCAGCTTAGTTCAGGGGAATGAAAAACTGTTTTTT. Translating gives CASSLVQGNEKLFF.

This clonotype was observed at least ten times. The J gene is TRBJ2-7, the V gene TRBV6-1; possibly TRBD1 for D (5 bases). This CDR3 has 14 amino acids. Germline lookup yields CDR1 MNHNS and CDR2 SASEGT. The ends were cut back, 2 bases at V and 4 bases at J, with 12 bases in the middle. CDR3 in DNA: TGTGCCAGCAGTGAAAACGCAGGGCCTTACGAGCAGTACTTC. It encodes CASSENAGPYEQYF.

The rearrangement links TRBV7-9 to TRBJ2-2; 11 bases agree with TRBD2. With V trimmed by 5 bases and J by 4 bases, 9 bases remained unmatched. The CDR3 covers 17 residues. CDR1 is SEHNR, CDR2 FQNEAQ, per germline (reference sequence). The CDR3 DNA reads TGTGCCAGCAGCCCAAGACTAGCGGGATCCAGCACCGGGGAGCTGTTTTTT. Its translation is CASSPRLAGSSTGELFF.

In this sample, this clonotype turned up many times. The chain has TRBV20-1 and TRBJ1-5; 7 positions match TRBD1. This CDR3 has 13 residues. The V gene end was trimmed by 3 bases and the J gene end by 4 bases; junction bases not matched to a gene: 3. Germline V CDR1 and CDR2: DFQATT, SNEGSKA (reference sequence). CDR3 loop: CSASKGANQPQHF. In DNA form, the CDR3 reads TGCAGTGCTAGTAAGGGGGCGAATCAGCCCCAGCATTTT.

The chain combines TRBV18 with TRBJ2-7; 8 nucleotides align to TRBD1. Germline V gene lookup returns CDR1 KGHSH and CDR2 LQKENI. This CDR3 region has 15 residues. The V gene end was trimmed by 4 bases and the J gene end by 2 bases; junction bases not matched to a gene: 7. The CDR3 is CASSLDRDLAYEQYF. The CDR3 DNA follows: TGTGCCAGCTCACTGGACAGGGATCTCGCCTACGAGCAGTACTTC.

In regard to this clonotype: A much larger clone differs by one base, so this may be a read error. The J gene is TRBJ1-3, the V gene TRBV28; maybe TRBD1 (5 bases). Germline V gene data show CDR1 as MDHEN and CDR2 as SYDVKM. The length of the CDR3 is 15 residues. Between the trimmed V and J ends, which lost 4 bases and 5 bases, there was a span of 15 bases. The CDR3 region has the DNA TGTGCCAGCAGTTCCTTCGGGACGGCCAGAAACACCATATATTTT. This sequence encodes CASSSFGTARNTIYF.

This clonotype was seen ten or more times. The chain uses TRBV10-3 and TRBJ2-7; D may match TRBD1 or TRBD2 (6 bases each). The V and J ends lost 4 bases and 6 bases respectively, with 16 bases between them. Germline V gene sequence: CDR1 ENHRY, CDR2 SYGVKD. The CDR3 is 14 residues long. CDR3 DNA sequence: TGTGCCATCAGTGTAGCACAGGGAGGCGCCGAGCAGTACTTC. Its protein is CAISVAQGGAEQYF.

This clonotype was observed a few times. It is likely a read error, because the conserved phenylalanine at the end of the CDR3 is missing. The CDR3 DNA follows: TGTGCCAGCAGTTTTGTTAGGGATTCACCCCTCCACTCT. This codes for CASSFVRDSPLHS. The rearrangement links TRBV12-3 or TRBV12-4 to TRBJ1-6; D not resolved. V was pared by 3 bases and J by 8 bases, with 8 bases between. This CDR3 is built from 13 residues.

This clonotype was picked up many times. J is TRBJ1-1 and V is TRBV5-5; 7 bases fit TRBD1. V was pared by 0 bases and J by 3 bases, with 11 bases of the junction left unmatched. From germline, CDR1 is SGHKS and CDR2 YYEKEE (reference sequence). The CDR3 has 17 residues. DNA for the CDR3: TGTGCCAGCAGCTTGGTCGGCAGGGGGTTGCGGGACACTGAAGCTTTCTTT. Its translation is CASSLVGRGLRDTEAFF.